This T cell receptor beta chain was recorded in a study of a mutant IDH1 vaccine in newly diagnosed glioma. Study information: Treated individuals were around 62% male and 37.5% female, averaging about 41 years of age. Therapy received beforehand was radiotherapy, temozolomide, or both, with most patients given both.

Regarding time point: week 5, during vaccination. It was 300 ug of mutant IDH1 20-mer peptide that made up each vaccine dose, given with topical imiquimod. As concerns this clone: The antigen is not known.

Germline CDR1 reads LNHDA; CDR2 reads SQIVND (reference sequence). The CDR3 has 19 residues. J gave up 3 bases and V 5 bases, and 14 bases lay outside the gene matches. Clones were read by immunoSEQ multiplex PCR, and TCRdb kept only the in-frame ones, dropping some. The sample lists 60,000 or so clones, 70% to 90% seen once, with roughly 5.1% in the top ten. The chain has TRBV19 and TRBJ2-3, with 13 bases aligning to TRBD2. This TCR came from a woman aged 40 to 50 with glioma. This specimen consisted of PBMCs, obtained from a glioma patient whose treatment included an IDH1 peptide vaccine. This CDR3 reads CASSYGLAGAALETDTQYF. CDR3 nucleotide sequence: TGTGCCAGTAGTTATGGACTAGCGGGAGCAGCTTTAGAGACAGATACGCAGTATTTT.